This T cell receptor (beta chain) was observed in a study of blood T cell repertoires in COVID-19. Study background: From the United States, Italy and Spain came samples of acute and convalescent COVID-19. The cDNA or gDNA used as material had been derived from T cells, B-cell-depleted T cells, or PBMCs.

This CDR3 region has 15 residues. The germline V gene has CDR1 SGDLS and CDR2 YYNGEE. The ends were cut back, 3 bases at V and 3 bases at J, with 14 bases in the middle. The sample holds one count of this clone. Source study methods: Reference gene primer amplification gave estimated nucleated cell counts. Method: immunoSEQ multiplex PCR; TCRdb's copy keeps in-frame clones and lacks some. V, J and clone size are those of that table, while D and trimming were read from the DNA. The data contain 200,000 to 300,000 clones, roughly 80% of them singletons. The receptor comes from a man aged 55-75 years with acute or convalescent COVID-19. The rearrangement uses TRBV9 and TRBJ2-3, with D unresolved. The specimen sequenced was peripheral blood. CDR3 DNA sequence: TGTGCCAGCAGCGCCGACCCCTGGGCGACAGATACGCAGTATTTT. As protein: CASSADPWATDTQYF. The full variable domain, its missing parts supplied by reference TRBV9 and TRBJ2-3, is DSGVTQTPKHLITATGQRVTLRCSPRSGDLSVYWYQQSLDQGLQFLIQYYNGEERAKGNILERFSAQQFPDLHSELNLSSLELGDSALYFCASSADPWATDTQYFGPGTRLTVL.